This T cell receptor beta chain was documented in a study of identical twins. This clonotype has a count of ten or more. This CDR3 region has 12 residues. J was trimmed by 11 bases and V by 6 bases; bases with no gene match: 5. It was template switching that added a universal primer site, and there were unique molecular identifiers on the cDNA. Via MiXCR, TCRdb re-called the 5' RACE reads, giving one row per CDR3 protein. This table has some 97,000 distinct CDR3 sequences, about 6.1% appearing once. The chain has TRBV12-3 or TRBV12-4 and TRBJ1-1; 11 bases are a match to TRBD1. The source of this sequence is a woman between 45 and 60 years old in good health. The sample consisted of memory T cells sorted from blood. The CDR3 region is CASSRGQGVAFF. In DNA form, the CDR3 reads TGTGCCAGCAGCCGGGGACAGGGGGTCGCTTTCTTT.